This TCR beta chain appears in the sequencing data of a study of beta chain features in type 1 diabetes. Turning to the study itself: The study examined around 98,000,000 sorted cells across all samples.

Points on this clone: No antigen is known for it.

Sorted populations were all over 98% pure. The CDR3 totals 11 residues. Looked up from germline, CDR1 is KGHSH and CDR2 is LQKENI. The ends were cut back, 5 bases at V and 2 bases at J, with 4 bases in the middle. Expressed TCRB transcripts were sequenced because the entire RNA isolate underwent reverse transcription. Some clones are missing from TCRdb's copy, which holds only in-frame ones; the method was immunoSEQ multiplex PCR. The table shows about 47,000 clones, with approximately 43% occurring only once. Overall study findings and caveats: Type 1 diabetes patients had moderately but significantly shorter TCRB CDR3s in all four CD4+ subsets. A greater similarity of naive, central memory and Treg TCRB repertoires was seen among patients than among healthy donors.

Sequencing was performed on stem cell memory CD4+ T cells from blood. V is TRBV18 and J is TRBJ2-7; D not resolved. This TCR was recovered from a man younger than 40 with type 1 diabetes. Written as DNA, the CDR3 is TGTGCCAGCTCAGTCGCCTACGAGCAGTACTTC. It is translated as CASSVAYEQYF.